This entry describes one TCR beta chain. Some clones are missing from TCRdb's copy, which holds only in-frame ones; the method was immunoSEQ multiplex PCR. The sample lists roughly 28,000 clones, 77% seen once, with approximately 23% in the top ten. The data derive from a study of sequential checkpoint blockade in melanoma. Documented treatment: randomized to nivolumab then ipilimumab (arm A) or the reverse (arm B). Germline trimming cut 2 bases from V and 10 bases from J; bases unmatched to any gene: 7. This CDR3 is 15 amino acids long. Germline V gene lookup returns CDR1 SGDLS and CDR2 YYNGEE. This clonotype was sampled from a human donor with melanoma. The J gene is TRBJ2-1, the V gene TRBV9; 12 bases align to TRBD2. Sample: CD8+ T cells sorted from blood (inferred from file names), taken from a patient given nivolumab and ipilimumab in sequence. CDR3 protein: CASSVASGRAREQFF. CDR3 in DNA: TGTGCCAGCAGCGTGGCTAGCGGGAGGGCTAGGGAGCAGTTCTTC.